The T cell receptor (beta chain) described here comes from a study of T cells in Graves' hyperthyroidism and ophthalmopathy. In germline, CDR1 is SGHTA, CDR2 FQGNSA. The CDR3 covers 14 residues. V was trimmed by 5 bases and J by 4 bases, leaving 12 bases between them. Template material for amplifying TCR beta CDR3 regions consisted of RNA transcripts. Primed by the HTBI set, a first-round RT-PCR was run on the TCR CDR3. One entry per CDR3 protein, called by TCRdb with MiXCR from the multiplex PCR reads. The sample shows 450,000 to 700,000 distinct CDR3 sequences, about 43% of them seen only once. Overall study findings and caveats: Ophthalmopathy was predicted by the model a median of roughly 6.7 months ahead of onset.

Patients counted as stable if ophthalmopathy did not develop within 18 months. This clonotype has just a few counts. The antigen is unknown. The TCR comes from a woman aged 18-30 years with Graves' hyperthyroidism. The J gene is TRBJ2-1, the V gene TRBV7-2; D uncertain. Specimen: peripheral blood or thyroid tissue (not recorded which). The CDR3 is CASSGRTRYNEQFF. The CDR3 coding sequence is TGTGCCAGCAGCGGTCGAACACGGTACAATGAGCAGTTCTTC.